These T cell receptor beta chains were read from a single sample in a study of response to subunit inactivated influenza vaccine. TCRdb recomputed calls from the RT-PCR reads with MiXCR, one row per CDR3 protein. The sample shows roughly 620,000 distinct CDR3 sequences, over 9% of them seen only once. The sample was also reused in another study, on T cells expressing NK-cell markers.

The sequences come from PBMCs from blood, collected on the day of vaccination. Source of these receptors: a man aged 45-65 years who received an inactivated influenza vaccine. Both conserved end residues are part of each CDR3. Each record gives: clone size, J gene, V gene, D gene, CDR3 protein, CDR3 DNA. A D gene is named only where the DNA matches it firmly. A clone size is listed for some rows: how often the clone was seen (once, few, many), or a class if it is expanded.

>many|TRBJ2-1|TRBV6-5|TRBD2
CASSYRTSTQFDEQFF
TGTGCCAGCAGTTACCGGACTAGCACCCAGTTCGATGAGCAGTTCTTC
>NA|TRBJ2-7|TRBV30|TRBD1
CAWLDRGRYEQYF
TGTGCCTGGCTGGACAGGGGGCGATACGAGCAGTACTTC
>many|TRBJ2-2|TRBV5-1|TRBD1
CASSLNRGNTGELFF
TGCGCCAGCAGCTTGAACAGGGGGAACACCGGGGAGCTGTTTTTT
>NA|TRBJ2-3|TRBV11-3|NA
CASSRGARTDTQYF
TGTGCCAGCAGCCGGGGGGCTCGAACAGATACGCAGTATTTT
>few|TRBJ2-2|TRBV27|NA
CASSLYRQVNTGELFF
TGTGCCAGCAGTTTATATCGACAGGTGAACACCGGGGAGCTGTTTTTT
>NA|TRBJ2-5|TRBV28|NA
CATLSDQETQYF
TGTGCCACCCTTTCGGACCAAGAGACCCAGTACTTC
>NA|TRBJ2-3|TRBV11-2|NA
CASSLDRLAPRGDTQYF
TGTGCCAGCAGCTTAGATCGTTTGGCGCCGAGGGGGGATACGCAGTATTTT
>few|TRBJ2-3|TRBV6-2/TRBV6-3|TRBD2
CASSYLGLAADTQYF
TGTGCCAGCAGTTACCTGGGACTAGCGGCAGATACGCAGTATTTT
>few|TRBJ1-1|TRBV18|NA
CASSPPGASRDTEAFF
TGTGCCAGCTCACCACCGGGTGCATCCAGGGACACTGAAGCTTTCTTT
>NA|TRBJ1-6|TRBV12-3/TRBV12-4|NA
CASSLNTYSPLHF
TGTGCCAGCAGTTTAAATACGTACTCACCCCTCCACTTT
>few|TRBJ2-7|TRBV7-2|NA
CASSSGHQRGYEQYF
TGTGCCAGCAGTTCAGGCCATCAACGGGGTTACGAGCAGTACTTC
>NA|TRBJ2-2|TRBV7-2|TRBD1
CASSLADRDHGELFF
TGTGCCAGCAGCTTAGCGGACAGGGACCACGGGGAGCTGTTTTTT
>NA|TRBJ2-5|TRBV12-3/TRBV12-4|TRBD1
CASSLFEGAGETQYF
TGTGCCAGCAGTTTATTTGAGGGGGCAGGTGAGACCCAGTACTTC
>NA|TRBJ2-1|TRBV7-7|TRBD2
CASSLGGSSPYNEQFF
TGTGCTAGCAGCTTAGGCGGGAGTTCTCCCTACAATGAGCAGTTCTTC
>few|TRBJ2-7|TRBV18|TRBD1
CASSPVDRATYEQYF
TGTGCCAGCTCACCGGTGGACAGGGCCACCTACGAGCAGTACTTC
>NA|TRBJ2-5|TRBV12-3/TRBV12-4|NA
CASSMIQETQYF
TGTGCCAGCAGTATGATACAAGAGACCCAGTACTTC
>NA|TRBJ2-3|TRBV4-3|TRBD1
CASSRRQGRFPDTQYF
TGCGCCAGCAGCCGAAGACAGGGAAGGTTCCCAGATACGCAGTATTTT
>NA|TRBJ2-3|TRBV7-2|NA
CASSKRLGFTDTQYF
TGTGCCAGCAGCAAAAGACTCGGCTTCACAGATACGCAGTATTTT
>NA|TRBJ2-7|TRBV20-1|TRBD2
CSAPFILAGGAYEQYF
TGCAGTGCCCCATTTATACTAGCGGGAGGGGCCTACGAGCAGTACTTC
>NA|TRBJ2-7|TRBV28|NA
CASSPLAGIIYEQYF
TGTGCCAGCAGTCCCCTGGCGGGAATAATTTACGAGCAGTACTTC
>few|TRBJ2-3|TRBV7-6|TRBD1
CASSLRFIGTEASTDTQYF
TGTGCCAGCAGCTTAAGGTTTATCGGGACAGAAGCTAGCACAGATACGCAGTATTTT
>NA|TRBJ2-3|TRBV29-1|TRBD2
CSVAVGSGRSDTQYF
TGCAGCGTTGCCGTTGGTAGCGGGAGGTCAGATACGCAGTATTTT
>few|TRBJ2-7|TRBV28|TRBD2
CASSWTSGRRSTYEQYF
TGTGCCAGCAGTTGGACTAGCGGGAGGAGATCCACCTACGAGCAGTACTTC
>few|TRBJ2-2|TRBV12-3/TRBV12-4|TRBD1
CASSPWGTGITGELFF
TGTGCCAGCAGCCCCTGGGGGACAGGGATCACCGGGGAGCTGTTTTTT
>NA|TRBJ2-3|TRBV9|TRBD2
CASSVQSGSADTQYF
TGTGCCAGCAGCGTACAAAGCGGGAGTGCGGATACGCAGTATTTT
>few|TRBJ1-1|TRBV6-2/TRBV6-3|TRBD1
CASSYVDRVMNTEAFF
TGTGCCAGCAGTTACGTCGACAGGGTCATGAACACTGAAGCTTTCTTT
>NA|TRBJ2-3|TRBV5-5|NA
CASSFPRTDTDTQYF
TGTGCCAGCAGCTTTCCACGGACGGACACAGATACGCAGTATTTT
>many|TRBJ2-1|TRBV29-1|NA
CSVGITIEQFF
TGCAGCGTGGGTATTACAATCGAGCAGTTCTTC
>few|TRBJ2-2|TRBV28|NA
CASSYLLAPGTRSNTGELFF
TGTGCCAGCAGTTACCTACTAGCTCCTGGTACAAGATCGAACACCGGGGAGCTGTTTTTT
>NA|TRBJ2-5|TRBV3-1|TRBD2
CASSQLGLAGVGREAQYF
TGTGCCAGCAGCCAGTTGGGACTAGCGGGAGTGGGTCGAGAGGCCCAGTACTTC
>few|TRBJ1-2|TRBV4-2|NA
CASSQMGQTRGYTF
TGTGCCAGCAGCCAAATGGGGCAGACCAGAGGCTACACCTTC
>NA|TRBJ1-4|TRBV18|NA
CASSLRESNEKLFF
TGTGCCAGCTCACTCCGGGAGTCTAATGAAAAACTGTTTTTT
>NA|TRBJ2-1|TRBV6-2/TRBV6-3|TRBD2
CASSYKGPGTSGYNEQFF
TGTGCCAGCAGTTACAAGGGGCCCGGGACTAGCGGTTACAATGAGCAGTTCTTC
>few|TRBJ1-1|TRBV10-3|NA
CAISKKETGNTEAFF
TGTGCCATCAGTAAAAAAGAGACAGGGAACACTGAAGCTTTCTTT
>many|TRBJ2-3|TRBV5-1|NA
CASSPDTQYF
TGCGCCAGCAGCCCCGATACGCAGTATTTT
>many|TRBJ2-2|TRBV12-3/TRBV12-4|TRBD1
CASQGALSGELFF
TGTGCCAGCCAGGGGGCGTTGAGCGGGGAGCTGTTTTTT
>many|TRBJ2-4|TRBV4-1|NA
CASSQAGAKNIQYF
TGCGCCAGCAGCCAAGCTGGGGCCAAAAACATTCAGTACTTC
>few|TRBJ2-1|TRBV7-9|TRBD2
CASSLGLAGINEQFF
TGTGCCAGCAGCTTAGGGCTAGCGGGTATCAATGAGCAGTTCTTC
>few|TRBJ2-2|TRBV6-5|NA
CASSYQHSTGELFF
TGTGCCAGCAGTTACCAGCATAGCACCGGGGAGCTGTTTTTT
>NA|TRBJ2-1|TRBV7-9|NA
CASSLAGHKLF
TGTGCCAGCAGCTTAGCTGGACATAAGCTCTTC
>NA|TRBJ2-3|TRBV28|NA
CASSLPGSGTQYF
TGTGCCAGCAGTCTCCCTGGGTCGGGGACGCAGTATTTT
>NA|TRBJ1-1|TRBV20-1|TRBD1
CSARDRVKVIVNTEAFF
TGCAGTGCTAGGGACAGGGTCAAGGTGATAGTGAACACTGAAGCTTTCTTT
>many|TRBJ2-3|TRBV12-3/TRBV12-4|NA
CASSTTRTIREADTQYF
TGTGCCAGCAGCACAACTCGGACTATAAGGGAGGCAGATACGCAGTATTTT
>many|TRBJ2-2|TRBV20-1|TRBD1
CSAPRTGMDTGELFF
TGCAGTGCCCCGAGGACAGGGATGGACACCGGGGAGCTGTTTTTT
>NA|TRBJ2-1|TRBV6-5|TRBD2
CASSYTASGGDNEQFF
TGTGCCAGCAGTTACACAGCTAGCGGGGGTGACAATGAGCAGTTCTTC
>NA|TRBJ1-1|TRBV7-3|TRBD1
CASSLIPLPTGATEAFF
TGTGCCAGCAGCTTAATCCCTCTCCCCACAGGGGCCACTGAAGCTTTCTTT
>NA|TRBJ2-3|TRBV6-5|TRBD2
CASSYVGRGGTDTQYF
TGTGCCAGCAGTTACGTAGGGCGGGGGGGCACAGATACGCAGTATTTT
>few|TRBJ2-3|TRBV11-2|NA
CASGNQRQQSTDTQYF
TGTGCCAGCGGAAACCAGAGGCAGCAAAGCACAGATACGCAGTATTTT
>NA|TRBJ2-2|TRBV29-1|TRBD1
CSVQGDHTGELFF
TGCAGCGTTCAGGGGGACCACACCGGGGAGCTGTTTTTT
>NA|TRBJ2-5|TRBV5-1|NA
CASSLGTLLSGGETQYF
TGCGCCAGCAGCTTGGGTACCCTACTGTCCGGGGGAGAGACCCAGTACTTC
>NA|TRBJ2-3|TRBV5-6|NA
CASSPTVASDTQYF
TGTGCCAGCAGCCCCACGGTAGCTTCAGATACGCAGTATTTT
>NA|TRBJ2-5|TRBV6-5|TRBD2
CASSLAGERETQYF
TGTGCCAGCAGTTTAGCGGGAGAGAGGGAGACCCAGTACTTC
>NA|TRBJ1-6|TRBV7-6|NA
CASSLNLGESPLHF
TGTGCCAGCAGCTTAAATTTGGGGGAATCACCCCTCCACTTT
>few|TRBJ2-7|TRBV11-2|NA
CASSLDRTATYEQYF
TGTGCCAGCAGCTTGGATCGGACAGCTACCTACGAGCAGTACTTC
>NA|TRBJ2-6|TRBV5-1|NA
CASSRSEGAGANVLTF
TGCGCCAGCAGTCGGTCCGAAGGTGCTGGGGCCAACGTCCTGACTTTC
>NA|TRBJ2-7|TRBV6-1|NA
CASMSRYPPYEQYF
TGTGCCAGCATGTCCAGGTACCCCCCCTACGAGCAATACTTC
>NA|TRBJ2-1|TRBV10-3|NA
CAISESLAPTLGEQFF
TGTGCCATCAGTGAGTCCCTAGCACCGACCCTCGGTGAGCAGTTCTTC